This T cell receptor (beta chain) was retrieved from a study of shared clonotypes between healthy human individuals (dated by TCRdb to between 2020 and 2021). Looking at the study overall: A few men and two women, aged 18 to 49 years, made up the cohort. Leukapheresis yielded between about 0.8 and 8.9 billion PBMCs per donor. Different laboratories and diverse techniques were used to prepare libraries and sequence TCR repertoires, to increase sequencing depth and limit assay-specific biases. To estimate repertoire size and how much clonotype sharing occurs between individuals, the study deeply sequenced the blood TCR repertoires of several healthy adults. For each donor, CD4 naive and CD4 memory were each run on three plates, CD8 naive on two plates, and CD8 memory on one plate. Overall study results and their limits: Compared with non-shared clonotypes, clonotypes shared by all four sorted-subset donors had higher generation probabilities. Only blood was sampled, and tissue TCR repertoires likely differ from those in blood. Even with the large sequencing depth, rarefaction of the sorted-subset datasets indicated that sequencing was incomplete. Pairwise subsampling led to the expectation that sequencing depth would affect the degree of clonotype sharing among donors. Estimated clonotype richness was generally larger for naive than for memory subsets. Across four donors, roughly 5.1% of naive CD4, approximately 3.5% of naive CD8, around 2.1% of memory CD4, and approximately 0.4% of memory CD8 clonotypes were shared. Because the study included a small number of donors, the genetic and exposure-history diversity represented was limited.

The CDR3 contains 15 residues, cysteine and phenylalanine counted. CDR3 DNA is the only sequence kept; it has 45 bases, read in frame from the first base. The germline V gene specifies SNHLY as CDR1 and FYNNEI as CDR2. Between the V and J ends, shortened by 3 bases and 2 bases respectively, the junction contains 11 bases. Using the deep immunoSEQ assay, multiplex PCR amplified TCR CDR3 regions from genomic DNA. Extracted genomic DNA from each cell subset was distributed evenly across all wells of several immunoSEQ 96-well plates, and each plate was treated as a replicate. For sorted subsets, roughly 200 ng of genomic DNA, equivalent to some 30,000 T cell genomes, went into each replicate PCR. The purified libraries were quantified using a Qubit 3.0 fluorometer, sized with a Bioanalyzer 2100, and then quantified again using the KAPA Library Quantification kit. Each immunoSEQ 96-well plate was sequenced on its own single-read 150-cycle Illumina NextSeq 550 flow cell. On the study's bioinformatics: The immunoSEQ output contained only junctional sequences without quality scores, so filtering could not match that applied to full-length reads. Sequences were annotated with PyIR, a Python wrapper for IgBLAST v1.9, using IMGT germline references to assign V/J genes and CDR3. Reads were removed for weak V/J assignments (E-value above 1e-6), missing CDR3, stop codons, out-of-frame junctions, or ambiguous translated residues. V3J clonotypes were defined as sequences sharing the same inferred V gene, J gene, and CDR3 amino acid sequence. Percentage overlap between repertoires was computed as shared unique clonotypes divided by the size of the smaller repertoire. RTK rarefaction, the Chao1 estimator, and Recon v2.1 estimates of unobserved clonotypes were used to assess repertoire richness. Generation probabilities for all TCRbeta clonotypes obtained by the gDNA method from several donors were computed using OLGA. The source is immuneACCESS, and TCRdb retained only in-frame sequences with V and J called. Part of the clones is not carried over; for the studies checked, unresolved V genes explain less than half of this, and the remainder is unexplained. The V and J calls and clone size were taken over from that table, and D and trimming were inferred from the DNA. This sample gives millions of clones in total; about 95% of them show up just once. Clones ranked in the top ten supply about 1.1% of the sample.

CD8 naive samples were obtained by positive selection for CCR7 among CD45RO-negative cells, yielding a CD45RA+CCR7+ population from which TemRA cells were excluded. Healthy HIV-negative adults with no recently reported acute infections or vaccinations were included as donors. Only Caucasian adults living in Nashville, Tennessee, USA were represented among the donors. After blood collection by leukapheresis, PBMCs were isolated using Ficoll-Histopaque density gradient centrifugation and then cryopreserved in the vapor phase of liquid nitrogen. Analytical flow cytometry was used to check the purity and quantity of each magnetically sorted T cell population. Each sorted fraction had its genomic DNA isolated and then quantified by UV absorbance on a Nanodrop 2000c. Only one count was recorded for this clone. Its antigen remains undetermined. No quality values exist for individual bases; no much larger clone is one base distant.

The receptor was isolated from a man younger than 30 in good health. The chain links TRBV2 with TRBJ1-5, with the D segment identity uncertain. Material: naive CD8+ T cells sorted from blood. According to the study, the label for this sample's cell subset or site signals: CD45RA+CCR7+. The CDR3 protein: CASSDEEYGNQPQHF. The DNA reads as follows: TGTGCCAGCAGTGATGAGGAGTACGGCAATCAGCCCCAGCATTTT.